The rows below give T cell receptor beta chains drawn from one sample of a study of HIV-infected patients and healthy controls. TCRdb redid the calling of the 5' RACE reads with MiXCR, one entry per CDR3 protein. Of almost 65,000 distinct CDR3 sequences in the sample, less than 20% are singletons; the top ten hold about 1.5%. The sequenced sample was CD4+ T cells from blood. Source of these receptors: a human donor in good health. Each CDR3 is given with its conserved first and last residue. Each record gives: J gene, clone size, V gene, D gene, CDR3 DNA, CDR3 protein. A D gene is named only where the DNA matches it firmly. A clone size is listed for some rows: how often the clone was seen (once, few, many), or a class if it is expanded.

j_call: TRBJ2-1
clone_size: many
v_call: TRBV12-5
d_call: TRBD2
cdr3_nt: TGTGCTAGTGGTTTTGCACTAGCGGGAGGGGAGCAGTTCTTC
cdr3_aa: CASGFALAGGEQFF

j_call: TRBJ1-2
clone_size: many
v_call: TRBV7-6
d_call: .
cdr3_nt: TGTGCCAGCAGCCCCGCGGGGGGGGCCTATGGCTACACCTTC
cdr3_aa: CASSPAGGAYGYTF

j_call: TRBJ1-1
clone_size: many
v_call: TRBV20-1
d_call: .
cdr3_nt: TGCAGTGCTGACGCGGGGGGAAACACTGAAGCTTTCTTT
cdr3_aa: CSADAGGNTEAFF

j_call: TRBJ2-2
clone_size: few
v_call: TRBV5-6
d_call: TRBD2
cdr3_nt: TGTGCCAGCAGCTTAGTGACTAGCGGGAGTTATGTCGGCGGGGAGCTGTTTTTT
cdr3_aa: CASSLVTSGSYVGGELFF

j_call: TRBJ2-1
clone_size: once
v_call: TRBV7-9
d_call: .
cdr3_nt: TGTGCCAGCAGCTCCCCCGTCTCGGGGGAAGTTAGCTCCTACAATGAGCAGTTCTTC
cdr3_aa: CASSSPVSGEVSSYNEQFF

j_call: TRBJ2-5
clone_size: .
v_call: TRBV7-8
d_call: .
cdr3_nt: TGTGCCAGCAGCTTAGTGGGGACCCAGTACTTC
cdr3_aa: CASSLVGTQYF

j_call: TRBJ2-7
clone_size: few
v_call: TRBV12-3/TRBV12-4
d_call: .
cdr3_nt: TGTGCCAGCAAGACCGGGACAACCTACGAGCAGTACTTC
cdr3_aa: CASKTGTTYEQYF

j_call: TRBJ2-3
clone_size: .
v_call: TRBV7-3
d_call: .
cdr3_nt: TGTGCCAGCAGCTTCGGTTCCTTGGGAGATACGCAGTATTTT
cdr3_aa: CASSFGSLGDTQYF

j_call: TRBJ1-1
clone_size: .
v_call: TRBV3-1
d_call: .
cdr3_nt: TGTGCCAGCAGCCAGAGAGGTGGGGCTGAAGCTTTCTTT
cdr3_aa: CASSQRGGAEAFF

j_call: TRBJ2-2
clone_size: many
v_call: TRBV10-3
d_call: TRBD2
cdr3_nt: TGTGCCATCAGAGGGACTAGCGGGATGGGGACCGGGGAGCTGTTTTTT
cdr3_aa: CAIRGTSGMGTGELFF

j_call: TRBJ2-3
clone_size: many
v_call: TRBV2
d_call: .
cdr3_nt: TGTGCCAGCAGTGGAGGGGCCCATAGCACAGATACGCAGTATTTT
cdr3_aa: CASSGGAHSTDTQYF

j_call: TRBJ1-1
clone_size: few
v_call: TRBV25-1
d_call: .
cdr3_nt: TGTGCCAGCAGTGAATCCCCAGATTACACTGAAGCTTTCTTT
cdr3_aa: CASSESPDYTEAFF

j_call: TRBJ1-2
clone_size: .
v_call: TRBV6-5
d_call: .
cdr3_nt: TGTGCCAGCAGTTACTCTCCACTCCCCTACTATGGCTACACCTTC
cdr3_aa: CASSYSPLPYYGYTF

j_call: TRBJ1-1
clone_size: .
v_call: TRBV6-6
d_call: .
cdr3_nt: TGTGCCAGCACCCCCCCGGGAGGGTTGAACACTGAAGCTTTCTTT
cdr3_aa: CASTPPGGLNTEAFF

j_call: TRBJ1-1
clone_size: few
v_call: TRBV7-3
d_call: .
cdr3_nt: TGTGCCAGCAGCTATGGGTTTACAGGAGAAGCTTTCTTT
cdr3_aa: CASSYGFTGEAFF

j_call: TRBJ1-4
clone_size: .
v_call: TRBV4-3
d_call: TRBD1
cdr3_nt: TGCGCCAGCAGCCAAGACAGGCAGGGGGCTTATAATGAAAAACTGTTTTTT
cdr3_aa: CASSQDRQGAYNEKLFF

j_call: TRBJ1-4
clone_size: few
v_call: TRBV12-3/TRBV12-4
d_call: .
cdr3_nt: TGTGCCAGCAGTCCCTATCTTGGTGAAAAACTGTTTTTT
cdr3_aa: CASSPYLGEKLFF

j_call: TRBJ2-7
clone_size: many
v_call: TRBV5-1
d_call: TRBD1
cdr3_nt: TGCGCCAGCAGCTTGGCTCAGGGGGCGAAATACGAGCAGTACTTC
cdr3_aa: CASSLAQGAKYEQYF

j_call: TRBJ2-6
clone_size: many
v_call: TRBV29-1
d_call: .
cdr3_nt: TGCAGCGTTGAAGTATGGGGCTCTGGGGCCAACGTCCTGACTTTC
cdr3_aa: CSVEVWGSGANVLTF

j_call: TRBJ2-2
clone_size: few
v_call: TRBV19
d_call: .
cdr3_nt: TGTGCCAGTAGTGGACGTGTGGTTGCGAACACCGGGGAGCTGTTTTTT
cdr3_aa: CASSGRVVANTGELFF

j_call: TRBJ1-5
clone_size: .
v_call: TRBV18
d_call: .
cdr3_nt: TGTGCCAGCTCAGTAGGGGAGGAGCAGCCCCAGCATTTT
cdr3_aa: CASSVGEEQPQHF

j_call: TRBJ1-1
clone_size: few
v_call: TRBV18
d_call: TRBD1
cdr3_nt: TGTGCCAGCTCAACCGGGACAGGGGGCTTGAACACTGAAGCTTTCTTT
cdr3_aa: CASSTGTGGLNTEAFF

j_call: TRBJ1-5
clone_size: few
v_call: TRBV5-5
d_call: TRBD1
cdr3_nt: TGTGCCAGCAGCCCCTCAGACAGGGGGTATCCGCCCCAGCATTTT
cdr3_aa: CASSPSDRGYPPQHF

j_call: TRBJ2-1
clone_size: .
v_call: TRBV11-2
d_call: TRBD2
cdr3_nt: TGTGCCAGCAGCTTAACCCGTCTAGGTAGCGGGAGGGACAATGAGCAGTTCTTC
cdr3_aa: CASSLTRLGSGRDNEQFF

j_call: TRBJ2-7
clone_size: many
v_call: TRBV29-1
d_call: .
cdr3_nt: TGCAGCGTTGAAGAAGGGACAGCGGGGTACGAGCAGTACTTC
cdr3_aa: CSVEEGTAGYEQYF

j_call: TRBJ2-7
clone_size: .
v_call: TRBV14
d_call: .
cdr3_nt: TGTGCCAGCAGCCGACTAGGGCCCAGGGACAGACTCTACGAGCAGTACTTC
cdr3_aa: CASSRLGPRDRLYEQYF

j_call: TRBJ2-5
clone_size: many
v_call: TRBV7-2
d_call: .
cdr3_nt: TGTGCCAGCAGCTTAGTTGGGGGCGGAGGGGAGACCCAGTACTTC
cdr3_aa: CASSLVGGGGETQYF

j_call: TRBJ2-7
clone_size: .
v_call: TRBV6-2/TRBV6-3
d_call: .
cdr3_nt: TGTGCCAGCAGTTACGCGGCAGCTACTTACGAGCAGTACTTC
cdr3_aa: CASSYAAATYEQYF

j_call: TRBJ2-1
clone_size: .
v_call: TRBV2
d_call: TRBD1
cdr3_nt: TGTGCCAGCCAGGACAGGGGCTCCTACAATGAGCAGTTCTTC
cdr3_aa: CASQDRGSYNEQFF

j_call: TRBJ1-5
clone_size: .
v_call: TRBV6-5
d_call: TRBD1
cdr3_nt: TGTGCCAGCAGACCGGGACAGGGAAAACGGAGCAATCAGCCCCAGCATTTT
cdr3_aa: CASRPGQGKRSNQPQHF

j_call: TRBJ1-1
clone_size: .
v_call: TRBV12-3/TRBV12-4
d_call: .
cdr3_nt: TGTGCCAGCAGTTTAGATGGGGGCGGCACTGAAGCTTTCTTT
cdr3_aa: CASSLDGGGTEAFF

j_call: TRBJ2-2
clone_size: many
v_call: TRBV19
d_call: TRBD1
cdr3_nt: TGTGCCAGTAGTCATGCCGGAGACAGGGGAAGTTATACCGGGGAGCTGTTTTTT
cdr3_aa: CASSHAGDRGSYTGELFF

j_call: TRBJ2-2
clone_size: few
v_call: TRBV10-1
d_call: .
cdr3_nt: TGCGCCAGCAGTGAGACCGGGACACCGAACACCGGGGAGCTGTTTTTT
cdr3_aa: CASSETGTPNTGELFF

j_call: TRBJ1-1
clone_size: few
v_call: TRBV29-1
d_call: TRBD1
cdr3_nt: TGCAGCGTTGTTGGACAGGGGACGTTCATGAACACTGAAGCTTTCTTT
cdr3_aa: CSVVGQGTFMNTEAFF

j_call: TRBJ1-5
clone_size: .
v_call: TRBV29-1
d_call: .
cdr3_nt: TGCAGCGTTGGGAGCAATCAGCCCCAGCATTTT
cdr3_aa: CSVGSNQPQHF

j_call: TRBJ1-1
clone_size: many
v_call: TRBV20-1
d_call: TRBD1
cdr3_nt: TGCAGTGTTTCTAGACAGGGATCGAACACTGAAGCTTTCTTT
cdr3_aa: CSVSRQGSNTEAFF